The 17 T cell receptor beta chains below come from one sample, sequenced in a study of blood T cell repertoires in COVID-19. Profiling relied on immunoSEQ multiplex PCR, and the TCRdb table lists in-frame clones only, not all of them. The sample lists 60,000 to 85,000 clones, approximately 89% occurring once. The sample taken for sequencing was peripheral blood. The receptor set was obtained from a woman between 50 and 59 years old with active COVID-19.

The rearrangement links TRBV30 to TRBJ2-3, with TRBD2 matching 8 bases. Germline CDR1 GTSNPN, CDR2 SVGIG (reference sequence). This CDR3 has 16 residues. The ends lost 2 bases at V and 0 bases at J; junction bases unmatched: 7. The CDR3 is CAWSPQRGLSTDTQYF. CDR3 coding DNA: TGTGCCTGGAGTCCCCAGCGGGGGCTAAGCACAGATACGCAGTATTTT. Drawing the rest from reference TRBV30 and TRBJ2-3, the complete variable domain is SQTIHQWPATLVQPVGSPLSLECTVEGTSNPNLYWYRQAAGRGLQLLFYSVGIGQISSEVPQNLSASRPQDRQFILSSKKLLLSDSGFYLCAWSPQRGLSTDTQYFGPGTRLTVL.

The chain is built from TRBV15 and TRBJ2-1, with D possibly TRBD2 on 6 matching bases. V was pared by 5 bases and J by 8 bases, with 19 bases between. The CDR3 runs 15 residues. Per germline, CDR1 LNHNV and CDR2 YYDKDF (reference sequence). This CDR3 is CATSPGGLVFYEQFF. DNA of the CDR3: TGTGCCACCAGCCCCGGGGGACTCGTGTTCTATGAGCAGTTCTTC.

The chain carries TRBV15 and TRBJ2-7; 7 bases line up with TRBD2. The length of the CDR3 is 16 residues. In germline, CDR1 is LNHNV, CDR2 YYDKDF (reference sequence). The junction had 5 bases not matched to a gene; V was cut back by 0 bases and J by 0 bases. The CDR3 loop reads CATSRDGGRDSYEQYF. CDR3 DNA: TGTGCCACCAGCAGAGACGGGGGGAGGGACTCCTACGAGCAGTACTTC.

This clone was observed a single time. The CDR3 bases are TGTGCCAGCAGGCGGACAGGGAGCTCCTACGAGCAGTACTTC. Translating gives CASRRTGSSYEQYF. The chain is built from TRBV6-5 and TRBJ2-7; 8 positions agree with TRBD1. The CDR3 extends over 14 amino acids. The germline V gene has CDR1 MNHEY and CDR2 SVGAGI. The ends lost 6 bases at V and 0 bases at J; junction bases unmatched: 4.

V usage is TRBV29-1 and J usage is TRBJ2-7; D is possibly TRBD2 (6 bases). The V gene lost 7 bases and the J gene lost 7 bases, with 20 bases spanning the gap. CDR1 is SQVTM and CDR2 is ANQGSEA in the germline V gene. The length of the CDR3 is 13 residues. For the CDR3, the DNA is TGCAGCGCTGGGACTTCCAGAATGGGTGAGCAGTACTTC. Amino acid sequence: CSAGTSRMGEQYF.

The gene calls are TRBV30 and TRBJ1-2, with D possibly TRBD1 on 6 matching bases. CDR1 is GTSNPN and CDR2 is SVGIG in the germline V gene (reference sequence). The V and J ends lost 8 bases and 8 bases respectively, with 18 bases between them. This CDR3 contains 12 residues. The CDR3 loop is CARASTGLGYTF. The CDR3 nucleotides read TGTGCCAGGGCCTCGACAGGTCTAGGCTACACCTTC.

This chain connects TRBV30 to TRBJ1-5; 8 bases fit TRBD1. V gave up 5 bases and J gave up 5 bases; unmatched junction bases: 8. The germline V gene has CDR1 GTSNPN and CDR2 SVGIG (reference sequence). The CDR3 extends over 14 amino acids. The CDR3 protein is CAWDTGTGDQPQHF. CDR3 nucleotide sequence: TGTGCCTGGGACACCGGGACAGGCGATCAGCCCCAGCATTTT.

This chain connects TRBV7-3 to TRBJ2-5; D not resolved. V was shortened by 1 base and J by 5 bases, with 8 bases between the two germline ends. This CDR3 has 13 residues. Germline loops: CDR1 SGHTA, CDR2 FQGTGA. For the CDR3, the DNA is TGTGCCAGCAGCTTAATATTCGGGGAGACCCAGTACTTC. Amino acids: CASSLIFGETQYF. Supplemented by reference TRBV7-3 and TRBJ2-5, the full variable domain reads GAGVSQTPSNKVTEKGKYVELRCDPISGHTALYWYRQSLGQGPEFLIYFQGTGAADDSGLPNDRFFAVRPEGSVSTLKIQRTERGDSAVYLCASSLIFGETQYFGPGTRLLVL.

The genes are TRBV7-7 and TRBJ2-5; 8 bases align to TRBD1. The CDR3 is made up of 13 amino acids. The germline V gene encodes CDR1 SSHAT and CDR2 FNYEAQ (reference sequence). J was trimmed by 0 bases and V by 8 bases; bases with no gene match: 2. This CDR3 is CASGQGNQETQYF. In DNA, the CDR3 is TGTGCCAGCGGACAGGGCAACCAAGAGACCCAGTACTTC.

This chain joins TRBV6-2 or TRBV6-3 and TRBJ2-5; 15 bases are a match to TRBD2. V was pared by 4 bases and J by 2 bases, with 5 bases of the junction left unmatched. The germline V gene encodes CDR1 MNHEY and CDR2 SVGEGT. This CDR3 is built from 17 residues. DNA of the CDR3: TGTGCCAGCAGTTCTGGGACTAGCGGGAGGATTCAAGAGACCCAGTACTTC. This sequence encodes CASSSGTSGRIQETQYF.

The gene calls are TRBV6-5 and TRBJ1-2; D is possibly TRBD1 (5 bases). CDR1 and CDR2 (germline): MNHEY, SVGAGI. Trimming removed 0 bases at V and 4 bases at J, with 9 bases between. CDR3 length: 14 amino acids. Here the CDR3 DNA reads TGTGCCAGCAGTTACTCGAGGGACTCCTATGGCTACACCTTC. Its translation: CASSYSRDSYGYTF.

The chain carries TRBV6-6 and TRBJ1-2; D perhaps matches TRBD1 (6 bases). Trimming removed 5 bases at V and 6 bases at J, with 13 bases between. Germline assignment: CDR1 MNHNY and CDR2 SVGAGI (reference sequence). The CDR3 runs to 13 residues. DNA for the CDR3: TGTGCCAGCAGTCCAGGGGTAAACCATGGCTACACCTTC. This encodes CASSPGVNHGYTF.

This clone showed up just once. The chain joins TRBV3-1 (or the pseudogene TRBV3-2) to TRBJ1-1, with 7 nucleotides matching TRBD1. CDR1 and CDR2 (germline): LGHDT, YNNKEL (reference sequence). The CDR3 has 15 amino acids. Trimming cost V 1 base and J 1 base; bases outside gene matches: 3. CDR3 amino acids: CASSQGGQRNTEAFF. Here the CDR3 DNA reads TGTGCCAGCAGCCAAGGGGGACAGAGGAACACTGAAGCTTTCTTT.

The J gene is TRBJ2-4, the V gene TRBV5-6, with a possible D match to TRBD1 (6 bases). The CDR3 runs to 15 residues. V was pared by 2 bases and J by 2 bases, with 11 bases between. Per the germline V gene, CDR1 is SGHDT and CDR2 is YYEEEE. For the CDR3, the DNA is TGTGCCAGCAGCTTAATCGGACAGACCAAAAACATTCAGTACTTC. Translation gives CASSLIGQTKNIQYF. The full variable domain, in which reference TRBV5-6 and TRBJ2-4 provide the parts outside the CDR3, is DAGVTQSPTHLIKTRGQQVTLRCSPKSGHDTVSWYQQALGQGPQFIFQYYEEEERQRGNFPDRFSGHQFPNYSSELNVNALLLGDSALYLCASSLIGQTKNIQYFGAGTRLSVL.

In nucleotides, the CDR3 is TGTGCCAGCAGCTTGGTTCGTGGCTCCACCCATGAGCAGTTCTTC. Translated, it gives CASSLVRGSTHEQFF. This chain uses TRBV5-7 with TRBJ2-1; unclear D gene. TRBV5-7 carries the ORF label, with uncertain function. Trimming shortened V by 0 bases and J by 8 bases, and 15 bases separated the two germline ends. This CDR3 is 15 amino acids long.

J is TRBJ2-5 and V is TRBV6-1; 10 bases are a match to TRBD1. With V trimmed by 3 bases and J by 5 bases, 6 bases remained unmatched. The CDR3 contains 15 residues. Germline V lookup: CDR1 MNHNS, CDR2 SASEGT. The CDR3 region is CASSEYGTGAETQYF. The DNA for the CDR3 is TGTGCCAGCAGTGAGTACGGGACAGGGGCCGAGACCCAGTACTTC.

This chain links TRBV27 with TRBJ2-1; 8 bases agree with TRBD2. Germline loops: CDR1 MNHEY, CDR2 SMNVEV (reference sequence). The CDR3 spans 16 residues. V lost 8 bases, J lost 4 bases, and 13 bases stayed unmatched. The CDR3 DNA sequence: TGTGCCAGCCGTGGTGTTAGCGGGATTTCATACAATGAGCAGTTCTTC. The encoded protein is CASRGVSGISYNEQFF.